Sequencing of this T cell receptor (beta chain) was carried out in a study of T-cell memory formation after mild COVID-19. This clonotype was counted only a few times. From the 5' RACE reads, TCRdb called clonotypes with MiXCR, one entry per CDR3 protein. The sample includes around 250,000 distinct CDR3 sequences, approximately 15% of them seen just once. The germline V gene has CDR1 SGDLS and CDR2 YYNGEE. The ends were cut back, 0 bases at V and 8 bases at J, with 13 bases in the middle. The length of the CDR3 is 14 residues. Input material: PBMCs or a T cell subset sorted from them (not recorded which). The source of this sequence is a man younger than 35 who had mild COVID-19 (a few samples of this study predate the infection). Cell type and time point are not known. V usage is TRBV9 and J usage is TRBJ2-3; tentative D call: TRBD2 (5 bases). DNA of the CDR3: TGTGCCAGCAGCGTAGAAGGGCCCAGCGGTACGCAGTATTTT. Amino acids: CASSVEGPSGTQYF. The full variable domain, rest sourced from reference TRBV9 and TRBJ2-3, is DSGVTQTPKHLITATGQRVTLRCSPRSGDLSVYWYQQSLDQGLQFLIQYYNGEERAKGNILERFSAQQFPDLHSELNLSSLELGDSALYFCASSVEGPSGTQYFGPGTRLTVL.